This TCR beta chain emerged from a study of blood T cell repertoires in COVID-19. Study overall: Whether acute or convalescent, the COVID-19 samples came from the United States, Italy and Spain.

V was cut by 1 base and J by 5 bases, with 5 bases left in between. CDR1 and CDR2 from the germline V gene are DFQATT and SNEGSKA (reference sequence). The CDR3 runs to 11 residues. Allocation to cohorts depended on clinical history reported by the participants. In Cohort 3, a recovered donor had either two negative PCRs, clearance, or symptom resolution. In its sample, this clone was seen a few times. In the original analysis: Counts of nucleated cells, estimated from reference gene primer amplification, were obtained. This table comes from immunoSEQ multiplex PCR, and its TCRdb copy is limited to in-frame clones, with some not included. For V, J and clone size, that table is used; D and trimming come from the DNA. The sample yields approximately 400,000 clones, around 83% seen once.

The source material was PBMCs or T cells enriched from blood (not recorded which). This chain joins TRBV20-1 and TRBJ1-1; D is ambiguous. This TCR was sampled from a woman in her 50s who had recovered from COVID-19. This CDR3 reads CSARGSTEAFF. The CDR3 DNA is TGCAGTGCTAGAGGTTCTACTGAAGCTTTCTTT.